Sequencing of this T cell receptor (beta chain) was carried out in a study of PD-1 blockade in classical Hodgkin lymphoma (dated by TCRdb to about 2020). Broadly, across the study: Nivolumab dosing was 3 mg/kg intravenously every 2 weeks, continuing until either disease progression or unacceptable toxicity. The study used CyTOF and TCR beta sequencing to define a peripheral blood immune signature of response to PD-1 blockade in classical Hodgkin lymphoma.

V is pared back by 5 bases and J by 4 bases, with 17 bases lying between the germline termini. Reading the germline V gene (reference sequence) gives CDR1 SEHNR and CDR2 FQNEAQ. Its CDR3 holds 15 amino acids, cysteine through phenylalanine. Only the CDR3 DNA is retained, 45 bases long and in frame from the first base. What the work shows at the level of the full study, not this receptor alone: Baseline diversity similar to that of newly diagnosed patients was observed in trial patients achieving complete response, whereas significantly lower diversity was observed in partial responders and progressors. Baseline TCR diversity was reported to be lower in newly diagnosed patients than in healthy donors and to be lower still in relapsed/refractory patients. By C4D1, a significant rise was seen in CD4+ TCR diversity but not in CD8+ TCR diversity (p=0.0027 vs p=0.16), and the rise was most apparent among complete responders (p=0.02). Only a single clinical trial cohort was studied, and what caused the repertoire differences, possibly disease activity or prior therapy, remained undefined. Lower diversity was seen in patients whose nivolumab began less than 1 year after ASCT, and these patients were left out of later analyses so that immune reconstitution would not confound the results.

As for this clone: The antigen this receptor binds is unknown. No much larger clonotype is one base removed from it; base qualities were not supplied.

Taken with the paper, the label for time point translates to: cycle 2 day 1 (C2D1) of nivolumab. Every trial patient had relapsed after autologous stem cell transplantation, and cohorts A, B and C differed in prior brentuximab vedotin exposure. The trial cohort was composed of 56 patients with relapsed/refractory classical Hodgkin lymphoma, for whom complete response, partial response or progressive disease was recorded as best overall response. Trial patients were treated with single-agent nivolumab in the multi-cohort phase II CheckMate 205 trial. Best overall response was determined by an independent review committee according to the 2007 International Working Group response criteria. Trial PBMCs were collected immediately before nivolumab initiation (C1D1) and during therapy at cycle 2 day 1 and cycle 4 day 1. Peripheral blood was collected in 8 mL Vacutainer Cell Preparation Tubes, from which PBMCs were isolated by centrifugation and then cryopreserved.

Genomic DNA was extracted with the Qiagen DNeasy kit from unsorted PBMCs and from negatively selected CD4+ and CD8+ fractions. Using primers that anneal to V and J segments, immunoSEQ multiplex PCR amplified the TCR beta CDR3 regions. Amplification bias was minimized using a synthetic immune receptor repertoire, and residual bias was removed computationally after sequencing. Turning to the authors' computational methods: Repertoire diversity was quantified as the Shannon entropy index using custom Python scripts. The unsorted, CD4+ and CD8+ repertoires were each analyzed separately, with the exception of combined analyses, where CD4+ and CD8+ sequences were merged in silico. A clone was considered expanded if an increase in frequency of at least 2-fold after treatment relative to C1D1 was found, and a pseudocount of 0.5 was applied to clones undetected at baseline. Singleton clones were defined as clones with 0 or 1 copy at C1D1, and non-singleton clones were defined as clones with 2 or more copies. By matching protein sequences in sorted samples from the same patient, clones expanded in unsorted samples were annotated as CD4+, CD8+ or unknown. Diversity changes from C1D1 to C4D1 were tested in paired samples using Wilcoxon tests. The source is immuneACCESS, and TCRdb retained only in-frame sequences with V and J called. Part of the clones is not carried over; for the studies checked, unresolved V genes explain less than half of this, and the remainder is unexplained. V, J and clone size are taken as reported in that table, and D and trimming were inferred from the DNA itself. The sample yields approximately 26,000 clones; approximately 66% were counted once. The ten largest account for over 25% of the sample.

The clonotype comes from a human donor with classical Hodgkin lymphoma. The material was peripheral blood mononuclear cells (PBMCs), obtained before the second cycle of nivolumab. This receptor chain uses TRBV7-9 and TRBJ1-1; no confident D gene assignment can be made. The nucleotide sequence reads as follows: TGTGCCAGCAGCCAGCCAGGTGGGTTAGTCACTGAAGCTTTCTTT. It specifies CASSQPGGLVTEAFF. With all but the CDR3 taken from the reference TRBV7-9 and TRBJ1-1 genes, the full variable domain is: DTGVSQNPRHKITKRGQNVTFRCDPISEHNRLYWYRQTLGQGPEFLTYFQNEAQLEKSRLLSDRFSAERPKGSFSTLEIQRTEQGDSAMYLCASSQPGGLVTEAFFGQGTRLTVV.